This note documents a single TCR beta chain sequence. Its antigen is undetermined. The sample originates from a study of post-analysis software for immune sequencing data. Study context: The courses of disease that were included comprised relapsing-remitting, secondary progressive and progressive-relapsing multiple sclerosis.

Prepared libraries of TCR beta cDNA carried unique molecular identifiers. About 500,000 cDNA molecules were obtained per 1 to 10 million input T cells. TCRdb ran MiXCR on the PCR reads and lists one entry per CDR3 protein. The sample consists of hundreds of thousands of distinct CDR3 sequences, roughly 29% of them appearing once. Findings and caveats of the study: Same-batch preparations were strongly co-clustered by F measure. About five TRBV segments appeared more often in patients than in controls, and TRBV5-6, TRBV5-1 and TRBV20-1 were among these. Normalized Chao1 diversity in multiple sclerosis patients fell significantly below that of controls.

The ends were cut back, 1 base at V and 2 bases at J, with 12 bases in the middle. The CDR3 loop spans 16 amino acids. Per germline, CDR1 SGHTA and CDR2 FQGNSA. The sequence derives from a girl aged 10 to 17 with multiple sclerosis. The chain links TRBV7-2 to TRBJ2-1; D gene unclear. Sequencing used blood. CDR3 sequence: CASSLETGVTYNEQFF. For the CDR3, the DNA is TGTGCCAGCAGCTTAGAAACGGGTGTAACCTACAATGAGCAGTTCTTC.